These 12 T cell receptor beta chains share one sample of origin, sequenced in a study of CD8 T cells in ankylosing spondylitis listed by TCRdb under 2017. For these TCRs, the target antigens are not known. General study outcomes and caveats: Blood from ankylosing spondylitis patients appeared to be characterized by a TCR beta motif made up of several highly homologous amino acid variants.

The method behind the library was 5' RACE. These reads were obtained on an Illumina HiSeq 2500. TCRdb ran its own pipeline on the public reads, namely fastp trimming at Q25 and MiXCR clone calling, and kept in-frame beta chains. Each entry merges the rows of one CDR3 protein and shows their most common DNA and genes. The sample table records 200,000 to 250,000 distinct CDR3 sequences; around 18% of these occur just once. The top ten hold roughly 43% of the sample. The sequencing sample was made of blood, either unsorted or a sorted T cell fraction (not recorded which). These receptors came from a male donor with ankylosing spondylitis.

This clonotype was detected ten times or more. This chain uses TRBV4-1 with TRBJ1-2, with D perhaps TRBD1 (6 bases). The CDR3 runs to 16 residues. Germline-derived CDR1 and CDR2 are MGHRA and YSYEKL. V was cut by 1 base and J by 3 bases, with 15 bases left in between. The CDR3 coding sequence is TGCGCCAGCAGCCAAGGCCCCCGGGACACGTACTATGGCTACACCTTC. Translated, it gives CASSQGPRDTYYGYTF.

This clonotype was detected only a few times. The J gene is TRBJ2-1, the V gene TRBV5-1; TRBD2 matches 15 bases. V shed 5 bases and J 1 base; nucleotides not matched to a gene: 4. CDR1 SGHRS and CDR2 YFSETQ come from the germline V gene. The CDR3 extends over 17 amino acids. DNA of the CDR3: TGCGCCAGCAGTTCAGGACTAGCGGGAGGGTCCTACAATGAGCAGTTCTTC. This encodes CASSSGLAGGSYNEQFF. The full variable domain, its missing parts supplied by reference TRBV5-1 and TRBJ2-1, is KAGVTQTPRYLIKTRGQQVTLSCSPISGHRSVSWYQQTPGQGLQFLFEYFSETQRNKGNFPGRFSGRQFSNSRSEMNVSTLELGDSALYLCASSSGLAGGSYNEQFFGPGTRLTVL.

In its sample, this clonotype was seen a few times. The rearrangement uses TRBV29-1 and TRBJ2-1; TRBD2 aligns across 7 bases. The V segment lost 3 bases and the J segment 8 bases; nucleotides outside the gene matches: 10. There are 14 residues in the CDR3. CDR1 is SQVTM, CDR2 ANQGSEA, per germline. CDR3 nucleotide sequence: TGCAGCGTTGATGGTCCCCTTAGCGGGCATGAGCAGTTCTTC. Its protein is CSVDGPLSGHEQFF.

Ten or more counts support this clonotype. The genes are TRBV10-3 and TRBJ2-3; the match to TRBD2 covers 8 bases. V gave up 1 base and J gave up 3 bases; unmatched junction bases: 6. There are 16 residues in the CDR3. Per the germline V gene, CDR1 is ENHRY and CDR2 is SYGVKD. The CDR3 DNA sequence: TGTGCCATCAGTGAGTGGCGGCAGCGGGAGACAGATACGCAGTATTTT. Protein product: CAISEWRQRETDTQYF.

This clonotype occurred a few times. The V and J genes are TRBV6-2 or TRBV6-3 and TRBJ2-7, with TRBD2 identical over 11 bases. V gave up 0 bases and J gave up 3 bases; unmatched junction bases: 7. The CDR3 runs to 17 residues. Germline CDR1 is MNHEY and CDR2 is SVGEGT. DNA of the CDR3: TGTGCCAGCAGTTACTCAACTAGCGGGAGAGCGGGCTACGAGCAGTACTTC. Amino acid sequence: CASSYSTSGRAGYEQYF.

V and J are TRBV12-3 or TRBV12-4 and TRBJ2-1; unclear D gene. The CDR3 contains 12 residues. The germline V and J ends were trimmed by 5 bases and 9 bases, with 11 bases remaining between them. This chain's CDR3 is CASSISRVEQFF. CDR3 sequence (DNA): TGTGCCAGCAGTATATCTAGGGTTGAGCAGTTCTTC.

The chain combines TRBV20-1 with TRBJ2-1; 10 positions agree with TRBD2. Germline V gene lookup returns CDR1 DFQATT and CDR2 SNEGSKA (reference sequence). V lost 0 bases to trimming and J lost 3 bases; unmatched junction nucleotides: 11. This CDR3 has 18 amino acids. CDR3 sequence (DNA): TGCAGTGCTAGAGATAGGAACTGGACTAGCGGTCACTACAATGAGCAGTTCTTC. Residues: CSARDRNWTSGHYNEQFF.

The chain couples TRBV27 to TRBJ1-1; D is undetermined. CDR1 and CDR2 from the germline V gene are MNHEY and SMNVEV (reference sequence). Trimming shortened V by 0 bases and J by 8 bases, and 10 bases separated the two germline ends. The CDR3 is 13 residues long. The CDR3 nucleotides are TGTGCCAGCAGTTTATCGGCAGACTACGAAGCTTTCTTT. This gives the protein CASSLSADYEAFF.

This clonotype has only a few counts. V is TRBV20-1 and J is TRBJ2-7, with TRBD1 matching 9 bases. The germline V gene encodes CDR1 DFQATT and CDR2 SNEGSKA (reference sequence). The J segment lost 4 bases and the V segment lost 6 bases, leaving 10 bases of the junction unmatched. The CDR3 spans 14 residues. The CDR3 DNA sequence: TGCAGTGCCTCAGAGGGACAGGGTTGGTACGAGCAGTACTTC. Translation gives CSASEGQGWYEQYF.

The chain links TRBV27 to TRBJ2-2, with unresolved D. V was pared by 3 bases and J by 5 bases, with 10 bases between. The CDR3 is made up of 14 amino acids. CDR1 and CDR2 (germline): MNHEY, SMNVEV (reference sequence). The CDR3 loop reads CASSFYETTGELFF. DNA of the CDR3: TGTGCCAGCAGTTTCTATGAGACTACCGGGGAGCTGTTTTTT.

The chain recombines TRBV5-1 with TRBJ1-1; D is perhaps TRBD1 (5 bases). Trimming cost V 0 bases and J 6 bases, with 15 bases left between them. Germline V gives CDR1 SGHRS, CDR2 YFSETQ. This CDR3 contains 15 residues. As DNA, the CDR3 is TGCGCCAGCAGCTTGGGTGGGACCCAAGGGGCTGAAGCTTTCTTT. Translating gives CASSLGGTQGAEAFF.

Here the CDR3 reads CASSLYYEQYF. The CDR3 nucleotides read TGTGCCAGCAGCCTATACTACGAGCAGTACTTC. The rearrangement joins TRBV5-5 to TRBJ2-7; D is uncertain. Germline V gene lookup returns CDR1 SGHKS and CDR2 YYEKEE (reference sequence). This CDR3 spans 11 amino acids. Trimming removed 4 bases at V and 3 bases at J, with 5 bases between.